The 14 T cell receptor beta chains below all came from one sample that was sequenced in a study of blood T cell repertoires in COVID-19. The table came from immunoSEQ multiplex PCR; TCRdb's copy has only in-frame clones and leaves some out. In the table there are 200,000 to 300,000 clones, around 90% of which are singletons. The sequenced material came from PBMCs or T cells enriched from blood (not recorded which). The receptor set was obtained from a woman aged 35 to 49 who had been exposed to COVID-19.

The DNA for the CDR3 is TGTGCCAGCAGGGGTAGCGGGGTCGACAATGAGCAGTTCTTC. It codes for CASRGSGVDNEQFF. The genes are TRBV6-5 and TRBJ2-1; TRBD2 agrees at 8 bases. V dropped 6 bases and J dropped 5; count of bases not matched to a gene: 6. This CDR3 has 14 amino acids. Germline V gives CDR1 MNHEY, CDR2 SVGAGI.

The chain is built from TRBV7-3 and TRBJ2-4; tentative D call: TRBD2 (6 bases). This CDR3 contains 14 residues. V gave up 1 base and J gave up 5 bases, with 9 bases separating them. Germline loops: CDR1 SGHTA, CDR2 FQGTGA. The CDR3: CASSLIGGENIQYF. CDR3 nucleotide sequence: TGTGCCAGCAGCTTAATCGGCGGGGAAAACATTCAGTACTTC.

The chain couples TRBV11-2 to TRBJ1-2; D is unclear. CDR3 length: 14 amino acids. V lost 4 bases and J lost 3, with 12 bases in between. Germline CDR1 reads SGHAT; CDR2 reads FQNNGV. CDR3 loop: CASSSDRGDYGYTF. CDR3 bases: TGTGCCAGCAGCTCAGATCGGGGAGACTATGGCTACACCTTC. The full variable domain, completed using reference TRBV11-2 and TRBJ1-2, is EAGVAQSPRYKIIEKRQSVAFWCNPISGHATLYWYQQILGQGPKLLIQFQNNGVVDDSQLPKDRFSAERLKGVDSTLKIQPAKLEDSAVYLCASSSDRGDYGYTFGSGTRLTVV.

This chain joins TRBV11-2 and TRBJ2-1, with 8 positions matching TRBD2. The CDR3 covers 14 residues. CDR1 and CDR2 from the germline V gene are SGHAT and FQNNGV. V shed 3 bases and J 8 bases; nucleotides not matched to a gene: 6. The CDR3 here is CASSLGLGSDEQFF. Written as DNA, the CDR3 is TGTGCCAGCAGCTTGGGACTAGGATCCGATGAGCAGTTCTTC.

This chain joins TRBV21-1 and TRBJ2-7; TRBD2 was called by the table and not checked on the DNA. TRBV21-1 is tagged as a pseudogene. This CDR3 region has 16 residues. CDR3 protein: CASSKGGTSGIYEQYV. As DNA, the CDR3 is TGTGCCAGCAGCAAAGGGGGAACTAGCGGGATTTACGAGCAGTACGTC.

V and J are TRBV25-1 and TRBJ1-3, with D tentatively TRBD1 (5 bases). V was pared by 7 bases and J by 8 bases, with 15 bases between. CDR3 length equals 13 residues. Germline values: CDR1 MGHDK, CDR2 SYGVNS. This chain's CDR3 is CASIKTGEYTIYF. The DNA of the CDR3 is TGTGCCAGCATAAAGACGGGGGAGTACACCATATATTTT. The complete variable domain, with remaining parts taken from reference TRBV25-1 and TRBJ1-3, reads EADIYQTPRYLVIGTGKKITLECSQTMGHDKMYWYQQDPGMELHLIHYSYGVNSTEKGDLSSESTVSRIRTEHFPLTLESARPSHTSQYLCASIKTGEYTIYFGEGSWLTVV.

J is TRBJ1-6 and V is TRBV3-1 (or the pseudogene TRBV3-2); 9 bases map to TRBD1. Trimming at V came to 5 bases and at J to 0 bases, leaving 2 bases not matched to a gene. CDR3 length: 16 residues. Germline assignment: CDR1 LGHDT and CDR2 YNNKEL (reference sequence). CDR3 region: CASSGTGSSYNSPLHF. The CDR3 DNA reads TGTGCCAGCAGCGGGACAGGGAGCTCCTATAATTCACCCCTCCACTTT.

Written as DNA, the CDR3 is TGCAGCGTTGAACCAGGGAAGACTGGCTACACCTTC. Translation: CSVEPGKTGYTF. This rearrangement joins TRBV29-1 to TRBJ1-2, with D possibly TRBD1 on 5 matching bases. Trimming removed 2 bases at V and 7 bases at J, with 11 bases between. Germline loops: CDR1 SQVTM, CDR2 ANQGSEA. The CDR3 has 12 amino acids.

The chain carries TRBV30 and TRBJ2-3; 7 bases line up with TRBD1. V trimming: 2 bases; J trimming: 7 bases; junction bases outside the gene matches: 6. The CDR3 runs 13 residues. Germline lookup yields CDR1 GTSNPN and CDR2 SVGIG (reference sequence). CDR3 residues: CAWSIGTANTQYF. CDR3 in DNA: TGTGCCTGGAGTATCGGGACAGCCAATACGCAGTATTTT.

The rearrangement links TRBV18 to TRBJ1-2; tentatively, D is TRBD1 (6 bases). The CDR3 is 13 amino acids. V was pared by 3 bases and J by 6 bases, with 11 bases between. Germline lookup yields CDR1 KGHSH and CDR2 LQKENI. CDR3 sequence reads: CASSPRAGDGYTF. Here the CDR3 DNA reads TGTGCCAGCTCACCCCGGGCAGGGGATGGCTACACCTTC.

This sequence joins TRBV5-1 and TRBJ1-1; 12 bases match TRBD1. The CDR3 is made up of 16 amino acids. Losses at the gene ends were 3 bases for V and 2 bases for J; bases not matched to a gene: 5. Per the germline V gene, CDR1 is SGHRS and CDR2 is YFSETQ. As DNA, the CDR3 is TGCGCCAGCAGCTCGACCGGGACAGGGGGCAACACTGAAGCTTTCTTT. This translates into CASSSTGTGGNTEAFF.

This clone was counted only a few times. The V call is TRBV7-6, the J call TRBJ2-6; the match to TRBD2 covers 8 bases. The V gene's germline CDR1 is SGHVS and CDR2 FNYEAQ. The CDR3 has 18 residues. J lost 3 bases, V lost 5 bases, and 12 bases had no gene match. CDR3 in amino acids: CASSLRLAGSFGANVLTF. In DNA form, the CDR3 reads TGTGCCAGCAGCCTCCGGTTAGCGGGATCTTTTGGGGCCAACGTCCTGACTTTC. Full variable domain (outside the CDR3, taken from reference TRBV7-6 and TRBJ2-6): GAGVSQSPRYKVTKRGQDVALRCDPISGHVSLYWYRQALGQGPEFLTYFNYEAQQDKSGLPNDRFSAERPEGSISTLTIQRTEQRDSAMYRCASSLRLAGSFGANVLTFGAGSRLTVL.

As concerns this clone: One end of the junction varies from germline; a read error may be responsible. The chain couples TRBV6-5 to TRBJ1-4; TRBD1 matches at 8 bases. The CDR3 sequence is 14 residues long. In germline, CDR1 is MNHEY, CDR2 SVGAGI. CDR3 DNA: TGTGCCAGTCATTGGGGACAGGCTAGACGAGTTAGGATTTTT. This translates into CASHWGQARRVRIF.

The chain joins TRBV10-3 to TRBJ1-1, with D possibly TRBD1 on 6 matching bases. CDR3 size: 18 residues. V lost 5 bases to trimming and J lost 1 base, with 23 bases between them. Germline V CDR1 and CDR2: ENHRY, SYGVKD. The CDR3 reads CAISSSGERGLTNTEAFF. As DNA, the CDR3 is TGTGCCATCAGTTCTAGCGGGGAGCGGGGGCTGACGAACACTGAAGCTTTCTTT.